The clone carrying this T cell receptor (beta chain) was counted between two and nine times. Its specificity is not known. PCR primers comprised 60 Vbeta and 13 Jbeta primers. Sequenced by immunoSEQ multiplex PCR; TCRdb stores in-frame clones only, minus some. This table holds approximately 160,000 clones, around 77% found once. V dropped 2 bases and J dropped 5; count of bases not matched to a gene: 15. Germline assignment: CDR1 SGHRS and CDR2 YFSETQ. This CDR3 region has 17 residues. This sample stems from a study of cytomegalovirus exposure and HLA in healthy donors. Study findings and constraints: Some V segments, including TRBV6-2 and TRBV6-3, were excluded as indistinguishable. Testing in vitro showed a few CMV-associated chains specific for CMV antigens. Analysis was performed later, and it showed HLA-associated TCR beta chains to be more clonally expanded than equally common others.

Sequencing was done on a sample of PBMCs. The rearrangement joins TRBV5-1 to TRBJ1-2, with 7 bases that match TRBD1. This sequence was found in a woman younger than 45 in good health and CMV-seronegative. CDR3 loop: CASSFQSDRVGDYGYTF. CDR3 nucleotides: TGCGCCAGCAGCTTTCAATCAGACAGGGTCGGGGATTATGGCTACACCTTC.